Listed below are T cell receptor beta chains from one sample, sequenced in a study of T cells in Graves' hyperthyroidism and ophthalmopathy. TCRdb called the multiplex PCR reads again in MiXCR, with one record for every CDR3 protein. The repertoire holds some 600,000 distinct CDR3 sequences, with approximately 15% as singletons. The sample was blood. Receptor source: a woman in her twenties or thirties with Graves' hyperthyroidism that later progressed to Graves' ophthalmopathy. CDR3s include the opening cysteine and the closing phenylalanine or tryptophan. D genes are given only for firm matches. Not all rows give a size; the values are once, few, many and, for expanded clones, a class.

d_call,v_call,j_call,clone_size,cdr3_aa,cdr3_nt
NA,TRBV6-2/TRBV6-3,TRBJ2-2,many,CATPPGQGIGELFF,TGTGCCACCCCACCAGGGCAGGGCATCGGGGAGCTGTTTTTT
NA,TRBV7-6,TRBJ1-1,many,CASIQGLGEGTEAFF,TGTGCCAGCATCCAGGGACTCGGGGAGGGGACTGAAGCTTTCTTT
NA,TRBV19,TRBJ1-5,NA,CATREGLGQPQHF,TGTGCCACCCGGGAGGGTTTGGGTCAGCCCCAGCATTTT
NA,TRBV13,TRBJ1-6,many,CASSLSGLRNSPLHF,TGTGCCAGCAGCTTATCAGGACTGAGAAATTCACCCCTCCACTTT
TRBD2,TRBV18,TRBJ2-7,NA,CASSPKTSGRWDYEQYF,TGTGCCAGCTCACCAAAGACTAGCGGGAGATGGGACTACGAGCAGTACTTC
NA,TRBV7-2,TRBJ1-2,few,CASSLQWNSNYGYTF,TGTGCCAGCAGCCTACAATGGAACAGCAACTATGGCTACACCTTC
TRBD1,TRBV28,TRBJ2-5,many,CASRGERQGRGQETQYF,TGTGCCAGCAGAGGGGAAAGACAGGGGAGAGGCCAAGAGACCCAGTACTTC
NA,TRBV28,TRBJ2-3,many,CASSITRPSDTQYF,TGTGCCAGCAGTATCACTAGACCCTCAGATACGCAGTATTTT
TRBD1,TRBV24-1,TRBJ2-1,NA,CATSDLQGAPGNEQFF,TGTGCCACCAGTGATTTGCAGGGGGCGCCGGGCAATGAGCAGTTCTTC
NA,TRBV28,TRBJ2-5,NA,CASRIGIQETQYF,TGTGCCAGCAGAATCGGGATCCAAGAGACCCAGTACTTC
NA,TRBV27,TRBJ2-2,many,CASRTLTGTLNTGELFF,TGTGCCAGCAGAACCCTGACCGGGACCTTGAACACCGGGGAGCTGTTTTTT
NA,TRBV28,TRBJ2-7,NA,CASSQLISYEQYF,TGTGCCAGCAGCCAACTAATCTCCTACGAGCAGTACTTC
TRBD1,TRBV5-1,TRBJ1-1,many,CASSLNRGGTEAFF,TGCGCCAGCAGCTTGAACAGGGGGGGGACTGAAGCTTTCTTT
NA,TRBV5-1,TRBJ2-1,few,CASSLDPNNEQFF,TGCGCCAGCAGCTTGGACCCGAACAATGAGCAGTTCTTC
NA,TRBV28,TRBJ1-1,many,CAIRGNTEAFF,TGTGCCATCCGGGGGAACACTGAAGCTTTCTTT
NA,TRBV6-2/TRBV6-3,TRBJ1-5,NA,CASSYPGVPGEPQHF,TGTGCCAGCAGTTACCCAGGGGTCCCGGGGGAGCCCCAGCATTTT
NA,TRBV6-5,TRBJ2-2,NA,CASSYGTADGYTGELFF,TGTGCCAGCAGTTACGGGACGGCTGACGGCTACACCGGGGAGCTGTTTTTT
TRBD1,TRBV19,TRBJ1-1,few,CASSSPSDREHAFF,TGTGCCAGTAGTTCCCCCTCCGACAGGGAACACGCTTTCTTT
TRBD1,TRBV30,TRBJ2-2,few,CAWGSGRRTGGSTGELFF,TGTGCCTGGGGGAGTGGTAGGAGAACAGGGGGCAGCACCGGGGAGCTGTTTTTT
NA,TRBV10-3,TRBJ1-2,many,CAIRSLQSNYGYTF,TGTGCCATCAGATCACTACAGTCTAACTATGGCTACACCTTC
TRBD1,TRBV5-1,TRBJ1-1,many,CASSLVVNLQGEAFF,TGCGCCAGCAGCTTGGTGGTGAATTTACAGGGGGAAGCTTTCTTT
TRBD1,TRBV11-1,TRBJ2-3,NA,CASSLGRGTGNQDTQYF,TGTGCCAGCAGCTTAGGTCGCGGGACAGGGAACCAAGATACGCAGTATTTT
NA,TRBV6-1,TRBJ2-5,NA,CASTRLQQETQYF,TGTGCCAGCACCCGACTCCAGCAAGAGACCCAGTACTTC
NA,TRBV15,TRBJ2-5,many,CATSRDRFPQETQYF,TGTGCCACCAGCAGAGATCGCTTTCCTCAAGAGACCCAGTACTTC
TRBD2,TRBV14,TRBJ2-1,few,CASSEVWLAGVNEQFF,TGTGCCAGCAGCGAAGTCTGGCTAGCGGGAGTCAATGAGCAGTTCTTC
NA,TRBV7-7,TRBJ2-1,few,CASSQGPVGNNEQFF,TGTGCTAGCAGCCAAGGACCAGTAGGCAACAATGAGCAGTTCTTC
NA,TRBV5-1,TRBJ1-2,NA,CASSLETEISYGYTF,TGCGCCAGCAGCTTGGAGACAGAGATAAGCTATGGCTACACCTTC
NA,TRBV10-2,TRBJ1-1,many,CASSTPRVSNTEAFF,TGCGCCAGCAGCACACCCAGGGTAAGCAACACTGAAGCTTTCTTT
NA,TRBV29-1,TRBJ2-4,few,CSVPSEGIQYF,TGCAGCGTCCCGTCCGAAGGAATTCAGTACTTC
TRBD1,TRBV5-1,TRBJ2-4,NA,CASSFGTGDGDIQYF,TGCGCCAGCAGCTTTGGGACAGGGGATGGAGACATTCAGTACTTC
NA,TRBV2,TRBJ2-1,many,CASSAPDRGDEQFF,TGTGCCAGCAGTGCTCCAGACCGAGGGGATGAGCAGTTCTTC
NA,TRBV12-3/TRBV12-4,TRBJ2-3,many,CASSDGMGRDTQYF,TGTGCCAGCAGTGACGGGATGGGGAGGGATACGCAGTATTTT
NA,TRBV20-1,TRBJ1-5,many,CSARDRPDRADQPQHF,TGCAGTGCTAGAGATCGGCCCGACAGAGCTGATCAGCCCCAGCATTTT
NA,TRBV24-1,TRBJ2-1,NA,CATSDLGQQGYNEQFF,TGTGCCACCAGTGATTTGGGCCAGCAGGGCTACAATGAGCAGTTCTTC
TRBD2,TRBV20-1,TRBJ2-2,few,CSARGGRELFF,TGCAGTGCTAGGGGGGGGAGGGAGCTGTTTTTT
NA,TRBV5-1,TRBJ2-7,few,CASSLVGRGSYKQYF,TGCGCCAGCAGCTTGGTTGGAAGGGGATCCTACAAGCAGTACTTC